The 30 T cell receptor beta chains reported below all come from one sample, sequenced in a study of cytomegalovirus exposure and HLA in healthy donors. Primers: 60 Vbeta forward and 13 Jbeta reverse. Sequencing was performed with immunoSEQ multiplex PCR; in TCRdb, only in-frame clones are kept and a portion is missing. The repertoire consists of 90,000 to 110,000 clones, with 15% occurring once and the leading ten covering about 0.79%. Source material: PBMCs. These receptors were collected from a female donor in good health and CMV-seronegative.

V gene TRBV5-1 combines with J gene TRBJ2-1; TRBD2 might be the D (6 bases). CDR1 and CDR2 from the germline V gene are SGHRS and YFSETQ. The CDR3 extends over 13 amino acids. The ends were cut back, 0 bases at V and 5 bases at J, with 6 bases in the middle. The CDR3 coding sequence is TGCGCCAGCAGCTTGGGGAGGGACAATGAGCAGTTCTTC. The encoded protein is CASSLGRDNEQFF.

The chain carries TRBV4-2 and TRBJ1-2; 9 nucleotides align to TRBD1. This CDR3 is built from 15 residues. Germline V gene sequence: CDR1 LGHNA, CDR2 YNFKEQ. V lost 1 base and J lost 5; bases outside the gene matches: 5. CDR3 nucleotides: TGTGCCAGCAGCCAAGGCTTCGGGACAGGGTATGGCTACACCTTC. It encodes CASSQGFGTGYGYTF.

This clone was counted a few times. The gene calls are TRBV15 and TRBJ1-5, with 10 bases identical to TRBD1. With 3 bases clipped from V and 4 bases from J, the junction kept 3 bases outside the gene matches. The CDR3 consists of 15 residues. Per germline, CDR1 LNHNV and CDR2 YYDKDF (reference sequence). CDR3 amino acids: CATSRTGGPNQPQHF. CDR3 in DNA: TGTGCCACCAGCAGGACAGGGGGCCCGAATCAGCCCCAGCATTTT.

In its sample, this clone was seen a few times. This chain uses TRBV19 with TRBJ1-2; no reliable D call. Trimming left V 6 bases short and J 2 bases short, with 16 bases between. CDR3 size: 15 residues. The germline V gene encodes CDR1 LNHDA and CDR2 SQIVND (reference sequence). The CDR3 loop reads CASSPPGLENYGYTF. In DNA form, the CDR3 reads TGTGCCAGTAGCCCCCCGGGGTTAGAGAACTATGGCTACACCTTC.

A few counts support this clone. The V and J genes are TRBV27 and TRBJ1-5, with 7 bases identical to TRBD1. Germline CDR1 and CDR2: MNHEY and SMNVEV (reference sequence). The CDR3 runs 15 residues. Trimming at V came to 2 bases and at J to 3 bases, leaving 4 bases not matched to a gene. DNA for the CDR3: TGTGCCAGCAGTTTAAAAGGGGGCCACAATCAGCCCCAGCATTTT. Its protein product is CASSLKGGHNQPQHF.

This clone occurred a few times. This chain uses TRBV4-3 with TRBJ2-2; D is undetermined. The germline V and J ends were trimmed by 1 base and 3 bases, with 6 bases remaining between them. Germline V CDR1 and CDR2: LGHNA, YSLEER. This CDR3 is built from 14 residues. Here the CDR3 DNA reads TGCGCCAGCAGCCAAGGCGGTTACACCGGGGAGCTGTTTTTT. As protein: CASSQGGYTGELFF.

The chain is built from TRBV2 and TRBJ1-2, with D hard to call. V was shortened by 2 bases and J by 3 bases, with 19 bases between the two germline ends. CDR1 SNHLY and CDR2 FYNNEI come from the germline V gene. This CDR3 is built from 17 residues. CDR3 in amino acids: CASSERSEQLLYYGYTF. The CDR3 DNA reads as TGTGCCAGCAGTGAAAGGTCCGAACAGCTCCTCTACTATGGCTACACCTTC.

In this sample, this clone turned up a few times. This sequence joins TRBV29-1 and TRBJ2-5; TRBD1 might be the D (5 bases). V lost 2 bases and J lost 7, with 17 bases in between. Germline lookup yields CDR1 SQVTM and CDR2 ANQGSEA. This CDR3 contains 14 residues. This CDR3 is CSVERDGAFWTQYF. Here the CDR3 DNA reads TGCAGCGTTGAAAGGGATGGGGCATTTTGGACCCAGTACTTC.

This chain uses TRBV4-3 with TRBJ2-5, with 7 bases identical to TRBD1. J was trimmed by 2 bases and V by 2 bases; bases with no gene match: 2. CDR1 LGHNA and CDR2 YSLEER come from the germline V gene. The CDR3 consists of 14 residues. The CDR3 region has the DNA TGCGCCAGCAGCCAATTCAGGGGGCAAGAGACCCAGTACTTC. This codes for CASSQFRGQETQYF.

J is TRBJ1-5 and V is TRBV2; tentatively, D is TRBD1 (6 bases). Trimming removed 5 bases at V and 3 bases at J, with 14 bases between. CDR1 and CDR2 (germline): SNHLY, FYNNEI. The CDR3 is 15 amino acids. For the CDR3, the DNA is TGTGCCAGCAGTAAGCTACAGGGTCCCAATCAGCCCCAGCATTTT. Protein product: CASSKLQGPNQPQHF.

This sequence joins TRBV2 and TRBJ1-2; D gene unclear. CDR1 and CDR2 (germline): SNHLY, FYNNEI. The V end lost 0 bases, the J end lost 1 base, and 3 bases lay between the germline ends. The CDR3 is made up of 13 amino acids. CDR3 DNA sequence: TGTGCCAGCAGTGAAGCATATAACTATGGCTACACCTTC. This codes for CASSEAYNYGYTF.

The chain couples TRBV5-6 to TRBJ2-7; 10 bases map to TRBD1. Germline values: CDR1 SGHDT, CDR2 YYEEEE. Germline trimming cut 5 bases from V and 2 bases from J; bases unmatched to any gene: 7. The length of the CDR3 is 15 residues. Written as DNA, the CDR3 is TGTGCCAGCAGTGAAGGGACAGGGGAAACCTACGAGCAGTACTTC. It codes for CASSEGTGETYEQYF.

The chain recombines TRBV7-2 with TRBJ2-5; a possible D gene is TRBD1 (5 bases). This CDR3 comprises 15 residues. With 0 bases removed from V and 2 bases from J, the gap between germline ends came to 10 bases. Germline loops: CDR1 SGHTA, CDR2 FQGNSA. The CDR3 is CASSLALQGQETQYF. The DNA for the CDR3 is TGTGCCAGCAGCTTAGCTCTGCAGGGACAAGAGACCCAGTACTTC.

The V gene is TRBV7-9, the J gene TRBJ1-5; D is perhaps TRBD1 (6 bases). Germline lookup yields CDR1 SEHNR and CDR2 FQNEAQ (reference sequence). The CDR3 totals 13 residues. Trimming pared 1 base from V and 5 bases from J, leaving 6 bases between. The CDR3 spells CASSLGTDQPQHF. Written as DNA, the CDR3 is TGTGCCAGCAGCTTAGGGACAGATCAGCCCCAGCATTTT. Variable domain in full (rest from reference TRBV7-9 and TRBJ1-5): DTGVSQNPRHKITKRGQNVTFRCDPISEHNRLYWYRQTLGQGPEFLTYFQNEAQLEKSRLLSDRFSAERPKGSFSTLEIQRTEQGDSAMYLCASSLGTDQPQHFGDGTRLSIL.

In its sample, this clone was seen a few times. This chain joins TRBV6-6 and TRBJ2-3; weak D call: TRBD2 (6 bases). The V end lost 2 bases, the J end lost 4 bases, and 10 bases lay between the germline ends. This CDR3 region has 14 residues. Germline V gene sequence: CDR1 MNHNY, CDR2 SVGAGI (reference sequence). The CDR3 nucleotides are TGTGCCAGCAGTTACGCGCGGGGTGCAGATACGCAGTATTTT. The encoded protein is CASSYARGADTQYF.

This clone was observed a few times. The chain is built from TRBV5-6 and TRBJ1-2, with 10 positions matching TRBD1. Per the germline V gene, CDR1 is SGHDT and CDR2 is YYEEEE. J was trimmed by 1 base and V by 1 base; bases with no gene match: 7. CDR3 size: 17 residues. This CDR3 is CASSLPPGQGYNYGYTF. CDR3 DNA: TGTGCCAGCAGCTTGCCTCCGGGACAGGGGTATAACTATGGCTACACCTTC. The entire variable domain, with the rest obtained from reference TRBV5-6 and TRBJ1-2, is as follows: DAGVTQSPTHLIKTRGQQVTLRCSPKSGHDTVSWYQQALGQGPQFIFQYYEEEERQRGNFPDRFSGHQFPNYSSELNVNALLLGDSALYLCASSLPPGQGYNYGYTFGSGTRLTVV.

This clone occurred a few times. This chain joins TRBV5-1 and TRBJ2-1; 9 positions match TRBD2. The length of the CDR3 is 15 residues. J was trimmed by 7 bases and V by 3 bases; bases with no gene match: 8. Germline lookup yields CDR1 SGHRS and CDR2 YFSETQ. In DNA form, the CDR3 reads TGCGCCAGCAGCTATAGCGGGAGCCAAGGGAATGAGCAGTTCTTC. Protein product: CASSYSGSQGNEQFF.

V and J are TRBV19 and TRBJ1-5; TRBD1 is a possible D gene (5 bases). The CDR3 runs 12 residues. The V gene's germline CDR1 is LNHDA and CDR2 SQIVND (reference sequence). V was clipped by 7 bases and J by 9 bases, with 13 bases between them. The CDR3 spells CASIGASGPQHF. DNA for the CDR3: TGTGCCAGTATAGGGGCTTCTGGGCCCCAGCATTTT.

The chain employs TRBV28 and TRBJ1-2; TRBD1 matches at 8 bases. Trimming took 6 bases from V and 5 from J; bases not matched to a gene: 8. The CDR3 covers 14 residues. CDR1 and CDR2 (germline): MDHEN, SYDVKM. CDR3 sequence reads: CASRPRTGPYGYTF. CDR3 nucleotides: TGTGCCAGCAGACCCCGGACAGGGCCATATGGCTACACCTTC.

The chain employs TRBV19 and TRBJ1-1, with 7 nucleotides matching TRBD1. V lost 8 bases and J lost 4; bases outside the gene matches: 10. The CDR3 runs 14 residues. Germline V gene sequence: CDR1 LNHDA, CDR2 SQIVND (reference sequence). CDR3 residues: CASGMRDRVTEAFF. In nucleotides, the CDR3 is TGTGCCAGTGGAATGAGAGACAGGGTCACTGAAGCTTTCTTT.

With respect to this clone: Distinct nucleotide sequences in the sample also encode this CDR3. This sequence joins TRBV5-6 and TRBJ1-2, with a weak D call TRBD1 (5 bases). Trimming stripped 0 bases from V and 2 bases from J, with 8 bases between. The germline gives CDR1 SGHDT, CDR2 YYEEEE. The CDR3 loop spans 14 amino acids. This CDR3 reads CASSLVGANYGYTF. Written as DNA, the CDR3 is TGTGCCAGCAGCTTGGTTGGGGCGAACTATGGCTACACCTTC. Using reference TRBV5-6 and TRBJ1-2 for the parts outside the CDR3, the full variable domain is DAGVTQSPTHLIKTRGQQVTLRCSPKSGHDTVSWYQQALGQGPQFIFQYYEEEERQRGNFPDRFSGHQFPNYSSELNVNALLLGDSALYLCASSLVGANYGYTFGSGTRLTVV.

A few counts support this clone. V usage is TRBV7-2 and J usage is TRBJ1-4, with 10 bases identical to TRBD1. The CDR3 consists of 17 residues. V lost 4 bases, J lost 4 bases, and 9 bases stayed unmatched. Per germline, CDR1 SGHTA and CDR2 FQGNSA. CDR3 loop: CASSSQTGGGNNEKLFF. The CDR3 DNA reads TGTGCCAGCAGCTCACAGACAGGGGGCGGAAATAATGAAAAACTGTTTTTT. Variable domain in full (rest from reference TRBV7-2 and TRBJ1-4): GAGVSQSPSNKVTEKGKDVELRCDPISGHTALYWYRQSLGQGLEFLIYFQGNSAPDKSGLPSDRFSAERTGGSVSTLTIQRTQQEDSAVYLCASSSQTGGGNNEKLFFGSGTQLSVL.

The rearrangement joins TRBV7-2 to TRBJ1-3; 9 bases align to TRBD1. CDR1 and CDR2 from the germline V gene are SGHTA and FQGNSA. The CDR3 spans 16 residues. The V gene end was trimmed by 2 bases and the J gene end by 7 bases; junction bases not matched to a gene: 9. CDR3 sequence reads: CASSLNPGTGRNTIYF. Here the CDR3 DNA reads TGTGCCAGCAGCTTAAATCCGGGGACAGGGCGGAACACCATATATTTT.

V is TRBV2 and J is TRBJ1-1; tentatively, D is TRBD1 (6 bases). The CDR3 sequence is 17 residues long. The germline gives CDR1 SNHLY, CDR2 FYNNEI. Between the trimmed V and J ends, which lost 1 base and 6 bases, there was a span of 21 bases. CDR3 amino acids: CASSEGATLGGSPEAFF. For the CDR3, the DNA is TGTGCCAGCAGTGAAGGGGCTACTCTAGGGGGAAGTCCTGAAGCTTTCTTT. Drawing the rest from reference TRBV2 and TRBJ1-1, the complete variable domain is EPEVTQTPSHQVTQMGQEVILRCVPISNHLYFYWYRQILGQKVEFLVSFYNNEISEKSEIFDDQFSVERPDGSNFTLKIRSTKLEDSAMYFCASSEGATLGGSPEAFFGQGTRLTVV.

V is TRBV6-5 and J is TRBJ1-2; a weak D match, TRBD1 (5 bases). The CDR3 extends over 13 amino acids. V was clipped by 5 bases and J by 1 base, with 8 bases between them. Germline assignment: CDR1 MNHEY and CDR2 SVGAGI. CDR3 bases: TGTGCCAGCAGTCGACAGAATAACTATGGCTACACCTTC. Protein: CASSRQNNYGYTF.

V usage is TRBV29-1 and J usage is TRBJ2-5; D might be TRBD1 (5 bases). Trimming cost V 6 bases and J 3 bases, with 14 bases left between them. In germline, CDR1 is SQVTM, CDR2 ANQGSEA. The CDR3 extends over 13 amino acids. CDR3 residues: CSVKLRQKETQYF. The CDR3 coding sequence is TGCAGCGTCAAGTTGAGACAGAAAGAGACCCAGTACTTC.

There are a few counts of this clone. The rearrangement links TRBV7-9 to TRBJ1-2; a weak D match, TRBD1 (5 bases). The V gene's germline CDR1 is SEHNR and CDR2 FQNEAQ (reference sequence). Trimming took 2 bases from V and 3 from J, leaving 10 bases between them. This CDR3 contains 14 residues. CDR3 sequence reads: CASSLQGIDYGYTF. In nucleotides, the CDR3 is TGTGCCAGCAGCTTACAGGGTATCGACTATGGCTACACCTTC.

This clone has more than one count but fewer than ten. This chain links TRBV7-2 with TRBJ1-2; the D is unclear. The CDR3 has 13 residues. Germline V gene data show CDR1 as SGHTA and CDR2 as FQGNSA. V lost 1 base to trimming and J lost 4 bases, with 7 bases between them. CDR3 region: CASSLESSYGYTF. As DNA, the CDR3 is TGTGCCAGCAGCTTAGAGTCCAGCTATGGCTACACCTTC. The whole variable domain, remainder taken from reference TRBV7-2 and TRBJ1-2, is GAGVSQSPSNKVTEKGKDVELRCDPISGHTALYWYRQSLGQGLEFLIYFQGNSAPDKSGLPSDRFSAERTGGSVSTLTIQRTQQEDSAVYLCASSLESSYGYTFGSGTRLTVV.

This rearrangement joins TRBV19 to TRBJ2-2, with D possibly TRBD2 on 6 matching bases. The germline V gene has CDR1 LNHDA and CDR2 SQIVND (reference sequence). V was cut by 6 bases and J by 3 bases, with 8 bases left in between. This CDR3 is 13 amino acids long. This chain's CDR3 is CASSGTYTGELFF. The CDR3 nucleotides are TGTGCCAGTAGCGGGACTTACACCGGGGAGCTGTTTTTT.

V usage is TRBV9 and J usage is TRBJ2-1; D remains unclear. V was clipped by 0 bases and J by 7 bases, with 11 bases between them. The germline gives CDR1 SGDLS, CDR2 YYNGEE. The CDR3 runs 14 residues. The DNA of the CDR3 is TGTGCCAGCAGCGTAGAAGTCACCGGGAATGAGCAGTTCTTC. Its protein is CASSVEVTGNEQFF. Full variable domain (outside the CDR3, taken from reference TRBV9 and TRBJ2-1): DSGVTQTPKHLITATGQRVTLRCSPRSGDLSVYWYQQSLDQGLQFLIQYYNGEERAKGNILERFSAQQFPDLHSELNLSSLELGDSALYFCASSVEVTGNEQFFGPGTRLTVL.